This TCR beta chain was captured in a study of technical replicates of blood from four donors. Sequencing was performed with immunoSEQ multiplex PCR; in TCRdb, only in-frame clones are kept and a portion is missing. The sample consists of roughly 79,000 clones, more than 90% of them appearing once. The V gene's germline CDR1 is SGHTA and CDR2 FQGTGA. The CDR3 runs 15 residues. V dropped 4 bases and J dropped 10; count of bases not matched to a gene: 12. The receptor comes from a human donor in good health. The chain combines TRBV7-3 with TRBJ2-1; the match to TRBD1 covers 8 bases. Material for sequencing was T cells isolated from PBMCs. In DNA form, the CDR3 reads TGTGCCAGCAGCTGGGGCGGGGACAGGTCATCCGAGCAGTTCTTC. Translated, it gives CASSWGGDRSSEQFF.